This passage covers 4 T cell receptor beta chains from one sample sequenced in a study of response to subunit inactivated influenza vaccine. Each CDR3 protein gets one entry after TCRdb re-called the RT-PCR reads with MiXCR. The top ten clones hold 1.5% to 2% of a sample with about half a million distinct CDR3 sequences, 25% of them seen once. Here the sequenced sample was CD4+ T cells sorted from PBMCs, taken 5 days after vaccination. These receptors all stem from a man aged 45-60 years who received an inactivated influenza vaccine.

V is TRBV7-8 and J is TRBJ2-5, with D perhaps TRBD2 (7 bases). CDR1 and CDR2 (germline): SGHVS, FQNEAQ. The CDR3 is made up of 16 amino acids. The V end lost 5 bases, the J end lost 2 bases, and 18 bases lay between the germline ends. CDR3: CASSRGGGAKQETQYF. The DNA of the CDR3 is TGTGCCAGCAGCAGGGGGGGCGGGGCAAAACAAGAGACCCAGTACTTC.

This clonotype appeared a few times. The rearrangement joins TRBV11-2 to TRBJ2-5, with a weak D call TRBD1 (6 bases). The CDR3 sequence is 20 residues long. The V end was cut by 4 bases, the J end by 1 base, with 28 bases between. Per the germline V gene, CDR1 is SGHAT and CDR2 is FQNNGV. CDR3 in amino acids: CASSSHREIHRVTSQETQYF. CDR3 nucleotides: TGTGCCAGCAGCTCTCACCGAGAAATACACAGGGTTACCTCCCAAGAGACCCAGTACTTC.

This clonotype appeared once. The genes are TRBV28 and TRBJ2-1, with 10 bases fitting TRBD2. Germline values: CDR1 MDHEN, CDR2 SYDVKM. Unmatched junction bases numbered 8, after V lost 6 bases and J lost 0 bases. The length of the CDR3 is 17 residues. Written as DNA, the CDR3 is TGTGCCAGCAGGGACCTTAGCGGGAGGCTCTCCTACAATGAGCAGTTCTTC. It translates to CASRDLSGRLSYNEQFF.

This chain joins TRBV7-9 and TRBJ2-3, with 10 bases lining up with TRBD1. The junction had 5 bases not matched to a gene; V was cut back by 4 bases and J by 4 bases. The germline V gene has CDR1 SEHNR and CDR2 FQNEAQ (reference sequence). There are 15 residues in the CDR3. The CDR3: CASSSWTGGADTQYF. Written as DNA, the CDR3 is TGTGCCAGCAGCTCGTGGACAGGGGGTGCAGATACGCAGTATTTT.